These 19 T cell receptor beta chains share one sample of origin, sequenced in a study of T cell responses to AZD1222 COVID-19 vaccine. The table came from immunoSEQ multiplex PCR; TCRdb's copy has only in-frame clones and leaves some out. The table includes about 83,000 clones, around 85% detected once. The sample consisted of peripheral blood, taken 28 days after the second AZD1222 dose. These TCRs come from an adult who received the AZD1222 COVID-19 vaccine.

The V and J genes are TRBV18 and TRBJ1-3; no clear D gene. This CDR3 spans 14 amino acids. Germline V gene data show CDR1 as KGHSH and CDR2 as LQKENI. The V and J ends lost 0 bases and 2 bases respectively, with 5 bases between them. This CDR3 is CASSPPNPGNTIYF. For the CDR3, the DNA is TGTGCCAGCTCACCACCGAATCCTGGAAACACCATATATTTT.

The CDR3 region is CASSHGRFQPQHF. The DNA for the CDR3 is TGTGCCAGCAGTCACGGACGGTTTCAGCCCCAGCATTTT. V usage is TRBV12-3 or TRBV12-4 and J usage is TRBJ1-5, with D unclear. The CDR3 covers 13 residues. V was clipped by 5 bases and J by 6 bases, with 11 bases between them.

The chain employs TRBV5-6 and TRBJ2-2; tentatively, D is TRBD2 (6 bases). The germline CDR1 and CDR2 sequences are SGHDT and YYEEEE. The CDR3 spans 15 residues. Trimming removed 1 base from V and 1 base from J, with 8 bases in between. The CDR3 nucleotides are TGTGCCAGCAGCTTGCGCGGGATGAACACCGGGGAGCTGTTTTTT. Translation gives CASSLRGMNTGELFF.

V gene TRBV5-1 combines with J gene TRBJ1-1, with unresolved D. Germline-derived CDR1 and CDR2 are SGHRS and YFSETQ. Trimming stripped 0 bases from V and 4 bases from J, with 10 bases between. The CDR3 spans 14 residues. CDR3 region: CASSLAGMGTEAFF. The DNA of the CDR3 is TGCGCCAGCAGCTTGGCGGGCATGGGCACTGAAGCTTTCTTT.

The table lists this clone with a count of one. V usage is TRBV7-9 and J usage is TRBJ1-3; no clear D gene. The CDR3 sequence is 14 residues long. V gave up 10 bases and J gave up 4 bases, with 17 bases separating them. Germline CDR1 reads SEHNR; CDR2 reads FQNEAQ (reference sequence). The DNA of the CDR3 is TGTGCCACCCGACGGGATTCTTGGGGAAACACCATATATTTT. Its translation: CATRRDSWGNTIYF.

This sequence joins TRBV7-9 and TRBJ1-1, with 11 bases identical to TRBD1. CDR3 length: 16 residues. V lost 4 bases and J lost 6; bases outside the gene matches: 10. CDR1 SEHNR and CDR2 FQNEAQ come from the germline V gene (reference sequence). The CDR3: CASSSGQGAFRAEAFF. CDR3 nucleotides: TGTGCCAGCAGCTCCGGACAGGGGGCATTCCGGGCTGAAGCTTTCTTT.

The chain carries TRBV11-3 and TRBJ2-2, with 7 bases fitting TRBD2. From germline, CDR1 is SGHNT and CDR2 YENEEA. CDR3 length equals 15 residues. Trimming removed 2 bases from V and 5 bases from J; junction bases left unmatched: 5. CDR3 in DNA: TGTGCCAGCAGCTTATCGGGGGGAGTTACCGGGGAGCTGTTTTTT. This encodes CASSLSGGVTGELFF.

V usage is TRBV30 and J usage is TRBJ2-3; tentatively, D is TRBD2 (5 bases). Germline V CDR1 and CDR2: GTSNPN, SVGIG (reference sequence). Trimming cost V 3 bases and J 6 bases, with 10 bases left between them. CDR3 length: 12 amino acids. This CDR3 is CAWRPTGDTQYF. DNA for the CDR3: TGTGCCTGGAGGCCCACGGGGGATACGCAGTATTTT.

The gene calls are TRBV20-1 and TRBJ2-5; D may be TRBD2 (5 bases). Germline V gene data show CDR1 as DFQATT and CDR2 as SNEGSKA (reference sequence). V lost 3 bases and J 2 bases, leaving 19 bases between the germline ends. CDR3 size: 16 residues. CDR3 bases: TGCAGTGCTAGTAGGAGCCAAGGGAGCCTTCAAGAGACCCAGTACTTC. It encodes CSASRSQGSLQETQYF.

The CDR3 reads CASSSPIDSTDTQYF. CDR3 in DNA: TGTGCCAGCTCATCCCCGATCGACTCCACAGATACGCAGTATTTT. The chain couples TRBV18 to TRBJ2-3; D not resolved. Trimming took 5 bases from V and 2 from J, leaving 14 bases between them. CDR1 is KGHSH, CDR2 LQKENI, per germline. The CDR3 has 15 amino acids.

The CDR3 nucleotides are TGTGCCAGCAGCCCCCGACTAAGAGGCTACACCTTC. Amino acids: CASSPRLRGYTF. The V and J genes are TRBV5-6 and TRBJ1-2; D remains unclear. The CDR3 loop spans 12 amino acids. V dropped 4 bases and J dropped 8 bases, with 12 bases sitting between them. CDR1 and CDR2 (germline): SGHDT, YYEEEE.

This chain uses TRBV6-5 with TRBJ1-1; 7 bases are a match to TRBD1. The germline gives CDR1 MNHEY, CDR2 SVGAGI. The CDR3 is 14 residues long. V shed 7 bases and J 1 base; nucleotides not matched to a gene: 6. CDR3 nucleotides: TGTGCCAGCACCCTACAGGGGAAGAACACTGAAGCTTTCTTT. As protein: CASTLQGKNTEAFF.

The V gene is TRBV4-1, the J gene TRBJ2-2, with D unresolved. The CDR3 loop spans 14 amino acids. The V gene lost 1 base and the J gene lost 2 bases, with 5 bases spanning the gap. Germline V gives CDR1 MGHRA, CDR2 YSYEKL. The DNA of the CDR3 is TGCGCCAGCAGCCAAGGAGCTAACACCGGGGAGCTGTTTTTT. It specifies CASSQGANTGELFF.

V gene TRBV7-2 combines with J gene TRBJ1-1, with 7 bases matching TRBD1. There are 14 residues in the CDR3. Losses at the gene ends were 1 base for V and 4 bases for J; bases not matched to a gene: 3. Germline V gene data show CDR1 as SGHTA and CDR2 as FQGNSA. In nucleotides, the CDR3 is TGTGCCAGCAGCTTAGGGGCAGGGGGCACTGAAGCTTTCTTT. Residues: CASSLGAGGTEAFF.

This rearrangement joins TRBV3-1 (or the pseudogene TRBV3-2) to TRBJ2-7, with 9 bases fitting TRBD2. Unmatched junction bases numbered 11, after V lost 8 bases and J lost 3 bases. This CDR3 is 15 amino acids long. Germline CDR1 is LGHDT and CDR2 is YNNKEL (reference sequence). The CDR3 region is CASRGRGGGVYEQYF. CDR3 DNA sequence: TGTGCCAGCCGGGGGCGGGGCGGGGGGGTCTACGAGCAGTACTTC.

This chain uses TRBV6-6 with TRBJ1-1; D call uncertain. Germline assignment: CDR1 MNHNY and CDR2 SVGAGI (reference sequence). Trimming stripped 0 bases from V and 2 bases from J, with 10 bases between. The length of the CDR3 is 15 residues. Here the CDR3 reads CASSYSFSTNTEAFF. CDR3 DNA: TGTGCCAGCAGTTACTCGTTTTCCACCAACACTGAAGCTTTCTTT.

This chain joins TRBV6-6 and TRBJ1-2; D might be TRBD1 (5 bases). The CDR3 consists of 14 residues. Germline values: CDR1 MNHNY, CDR2 SVGAGI (reference sequence). V was pared by 9 bases and J by 0 bases, with 14 bases between. CDR3 in DNA: TGTGCCAGTCTGTCGGGGGTAACTAACTATGGCTACACCTTC. Its protein is CASLSGVTNYGYTF.

The chain uses TRBV27 and TRBJ1-5; D uncertain. V dropped 5 bases and J dropped 7 bases, with 21 bases sitting between them. Germline V gene lookup returns CDR1 MNHEY and CDR2 SMNVEV (reference sequence). This CDR3 spans 16 amino acids. In DNA form, the CDR3 reads TGTGCCAGCAGTACCGTCGTCGGGAACGAAAAGCAGCCCCAGCATTTT. Protein product: CASSTVVGNEKQPQHF.

The chain carries TRBV4-3 and TRBJ1-4, with 8 nucleotides matching TRBD1. The CDR3 consists of 14 residues. The J segment lost 5 bases and the V segment lost 4 bases, leaving 3 bases of the junction unmatched. Germline V lookup: CDR1 LGHNA, CDR2 YSLEER. CDR3 region: CASSPGTGNEKLFF. CDR3 in DNA: TGCGCCAGCAGCCCTGGGACAGGAAATGAAAAACTGTTTTTT.